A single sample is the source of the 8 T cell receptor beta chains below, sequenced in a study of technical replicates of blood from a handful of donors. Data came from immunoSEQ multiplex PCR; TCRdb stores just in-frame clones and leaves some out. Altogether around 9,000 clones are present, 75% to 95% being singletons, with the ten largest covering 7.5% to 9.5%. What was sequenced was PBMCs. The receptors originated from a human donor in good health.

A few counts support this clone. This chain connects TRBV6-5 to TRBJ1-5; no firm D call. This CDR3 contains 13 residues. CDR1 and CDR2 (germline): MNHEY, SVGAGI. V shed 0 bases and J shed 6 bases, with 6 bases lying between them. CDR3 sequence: CASSYSSGQPQHF. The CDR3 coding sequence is TGTGCCAGCAGTTACTCATCGGGTCAGCCCCAGCATTTT.

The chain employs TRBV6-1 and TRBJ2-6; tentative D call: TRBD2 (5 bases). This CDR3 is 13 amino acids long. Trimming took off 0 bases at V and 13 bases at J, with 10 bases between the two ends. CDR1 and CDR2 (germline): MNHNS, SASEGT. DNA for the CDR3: TGTGCCAGCAGTGAAGCGCTTACGGGGGTCCTGACTTTC. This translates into CASSEALTGVLTF.

The CDR3 DNA reads as TGTGCCAGCAGTGACTCCGGGACTAGCAGCTCTGGGGCCAACGTCCTGACTTTC. It translates to CASSDSGTSSSGANVLTF. The J gene is TRBJ2-6, the V gene TRBV6-4; 9 nucleotides agree with TRBD2. V lost 0 bases to trimming and J lost 0 bases; unmatched junction nucleotides: 3. Germline V gene lookup returns CDR1 MRHNA and CDR2 SNTAGT. This CDR3 spans 18 amino acids.

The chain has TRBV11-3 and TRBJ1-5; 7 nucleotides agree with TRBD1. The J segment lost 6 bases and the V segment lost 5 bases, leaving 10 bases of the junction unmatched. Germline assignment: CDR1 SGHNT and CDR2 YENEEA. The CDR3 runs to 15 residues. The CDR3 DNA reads TGTGCCAGCAGCCACCGACAGGGAACGGCTCAGCCCCAGCATTTT. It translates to CASSHRQGTAQPQHF.

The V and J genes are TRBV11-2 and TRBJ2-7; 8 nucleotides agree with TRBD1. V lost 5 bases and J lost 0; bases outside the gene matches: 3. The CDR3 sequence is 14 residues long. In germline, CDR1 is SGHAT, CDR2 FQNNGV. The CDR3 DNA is TGTGCCAGCAGCACGACAGGGGACTCCTACGAGCAGTACTTC. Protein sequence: CASSTTGDSYEQYF.

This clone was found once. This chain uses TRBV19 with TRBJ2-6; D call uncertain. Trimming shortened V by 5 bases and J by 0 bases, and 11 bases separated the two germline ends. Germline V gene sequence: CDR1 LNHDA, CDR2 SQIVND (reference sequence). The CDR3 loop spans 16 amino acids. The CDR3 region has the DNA TGTGCCAGTAGTTTTGGCAGAAGCTCTGGGGCCAACGTCCTGACTTTC. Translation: CASSFGRSSGANVLTF.

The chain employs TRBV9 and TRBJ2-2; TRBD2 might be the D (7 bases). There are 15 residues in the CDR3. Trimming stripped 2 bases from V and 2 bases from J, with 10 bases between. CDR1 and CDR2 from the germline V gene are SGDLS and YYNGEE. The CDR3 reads CASSVGGRNTGELFF. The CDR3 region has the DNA TGTGCCAGCAGCGTCGGGGGGCGAAACACCGGGGAGCTGTTTTTT.

The CDR3 DNA is TGTGCCAGTAGTATTGAGGGCTCGAACACCGGGGAGCTGTTTTTT. The encoded protein is CASSIEGSNTGELFF. The chain uses TRBV19 and TRBJ2-2; a possible D gene is TRBD2 (5 bases). CDR1 and CDR2 from the germline V gene are LNHDA and SQIVND (reference sequence). The CDR3 sequence is 15 residues long. V dropped 3 bases and J dropped 0 bases, with 8 bases sitting between them.